This T cell receptor beta chain was sequenced in a study of CD8+ T cells in alopecia areata. Extraction of RNA preceded its reverse transcription into cDNA, which served as the sequencing template. Assay: immunoSEQ multiplex PCR; the TCRdb copy retains only in-frame clones and omits some. Among about 300,000 clones listed, nearly 60% were seen once. Indicated treatment: oral pan-JAK inhibitor, 5-10 mg twice daily. Germline V lookup: CDR1 MDHEN, CDR2 SYDVKM. The junction had 7 bases not matched to a gene; V was cut back by 8 bases and J by 0 bases. CDR3 length equals 15 residues. Material: CD4+ T cells sorted from blood, obtained at week 24, from a patient treated with tofacitinib. This receptor was taken from a human donor with alopecia areata. The chain has TRBV28 and TRBJ2-4, with TRBD2 matching 7 bases. Here the CDR3 reads CASQTGGLAKNIQYF. DNA of the CDR3: TGTGCCAGCCAAACGGGGGGATTAGCCAAAAACATTCAGTACTTC.